This T cell receptor beta chain derives from a study of T cell clusters in autoimmune cytopenias. Across the study: The median distinct TRB clonotype count was 2,000 to 2,500 per sample, from a median around 49,000 reads.

The V gene's germline CDR1 is ENHRY and CDR2 SYGVKD. The CDR3 is made up of 14 amino acids. Multiplex touch-down PCR amplified TRB using TRB-A and TRB-B pools in one tube. For each CDR3 protein, TCRdb gives one entry from its re-call of the multiplex PCR reads, without DNA. The ten top clones account for about half, within a sample of more than 4,000 distinct CDR3 sequences. Some 38,000 genome equivalents of blood DNA were amplified for TRB. The data were also submitted as part of a second study, on T cell repertoires in aging, cancer and after chemotherapy. That paper notes: Age-matched healthy donors had significantly more diverse, less clonal blood TCR repertoires than untreated cancer patients. Median generation probability rose over the chemotherapy interval in each cancer cohort, suggesting rebound thymic output.

The receptor was derived from a human donor in good health. The source material was peripheral blood. The chain combines TRBV10-3 with TRBJ1-1; TCRdb indicates TRBD1, and absent DNA this call remains unverified. The CDR3 is CAISGTGFGTEAFF.